This entry features one TCR beta chain sequence. There are 15 residues in the CDR3. The sample comes from a study of blood T cell repertoires in COVID-19. Study in general: In each case, the material was cDNA or gDNA derived from T cells, B-cell-depleted T cells, or PBMCs.

Source study methods: Estimated nucleated cell counts came from reference gene primer amplification. Sequenced by immunoSEQ multiplex PCR; TCRdb stores in-frame clones only, minus some. V, J and clone size derive from that table, while D and trimming were established from the DNA sequence. The table lists 140,000 or so clones, roughly 90% of them singletons. The chain has TRBV21-1 and TRBJ2-7; the table's D gene call, TRBD2, was not cross checked with the DNA. TRBV21-1 is a pseudogene segment. The source of this sequence is a man aged 65 to 85 with acute or convalescent COVID-19. Sequencing was carried out using peripheral blood. CDR3 bases: TGTGCCAGCAGCAAAGCCCTCGGGGGGCCCTACGAGCAGTACTTC. Amino acids: CASSKALGGPYEQYF.